A single T cell receptor beta chain is shown here with its context. Being one base from a much bigger clone, this may be a read error. This sample is part of a study of neurological immune-mediated disorders. The CDR3 is 15 residues long. Germline V lookup: CDR1 ENHRY, CDR2 SYGVKD. TCRdb re-derived calls from the 5' RACE reads in MiXCR, one entry per CDR3 protein. The table lists 120,000 or so distinct CDR3 sequences, roughly 3.4% of them singletons. The clonotype originates from a woman in her twenties or thirties with multiple sclerosis. Sequencing was carried out using PBMCs. This sequence joins TRBV10-3 and TRBJ1-5, with 8 bases lining up with TRBD1. The CDR3, as DNA: TGTGCCATCAGCGGACAGGGAGCAGGCAATCAGCACCAGCATTTT. Protein: CAISGQGAGNQHQHF.